These 26 T cell receptor beta chains share one sample of origin, sequenced in a study of CD8 T cells in ankylosing spondylitis. MiXCR, run by TCRdb on the 5' RACE reads, gives a single entry per CDR3 protein. The sample has 200,000 or so distinct CDR3 sequences; 20% to 30% are singletons. The sequencing input was blood, either unsorted or a sorted T cell fraction (not recorded which). These receptors came from a male donor with ankylosing spondylitis or in good health (not recorded which).

This clonotype has a count of ten or more. The chain joins TRBV29-1 to TRBJ2-1; the D is unclear. The CDR3 spans 14 residues. Looked up from germline, CDR1 is SQVTM and CDR2 is ANQGSEA. The V gene lost 4 bases and the J gene lost 5 bases, with 15 bases spanning the gap. The DNA of the CDR3 is TGCAGCGTTGCGGGCGGACGAAGACACAATGAGCAGTTCTTC. Its protein is CSVAGGRRHNEQFF.

This clonotype was observed many times. The chain joins TRBV7-8 to TRBJ1-2, with D perhaps TRBD1 (5 bases). Germline V gene sequence: CDR1 SGHVS, CDR2 FQNEAQ. The CDR3 totals 16 residues. Trimming took off 3 bases at V and 7 bases at J, with 21 bases between the two ends. CDR3 coding DNA: TGTGCCAGCAGCTTGACACGGGACCTTGGCCTTGGTGGCTACACCTTC. Amino acids: CASSLTRDLGLGGYTF.

The chain recombines TRBV4-2 with TRBJ2-1; 11 positions agree with TRBD2. The CDR3 extends over 19 amino acids. Per the germline V gene, CDR1 is LGHNA and CDR2 is YNFKEQ. Losses at the gene ends were 4 bases for V and 0 bases for J; bases not matched to a gene: 11. The CDR3 nucleotides read TGTGCCAGCAGCCCCCGGACTAGCGGGCAACTCGGCTCCTACAATGAGCAGTTCTTC. Its translation is CASSPRTSGQLGSYNEQFF.

The chain carries TRBV5-1 and TRBJ2-7; 10 bases match TRBD1. The CDR3 contains 14 residues. J lost 5 bases, V lost 4 bases, and 6 bases had no gene match. Germline loops: CDR1 SGHRS, CDR2 YFSETQ. The CDR3, as DNA: TGCGCCAGCAGCACCAGGACAGGGGGGAACGAGCAGTACTTC. This encodes CASSTRTGGNEQYF.

The chain carries TRBV10-3 and TRBJ2-5; 9 positions match TRBD1. V was clipped by 10 bases and J by 4 bases; unmatched bases: 13. Germline V gene data show CDR1 as ENHRY and CDR2 as SYGVKD. The CDR3 is 15 amino acids. CDR3 nucleotide sequence: TGTGCCACCACAGTAGGGACAGGGTATCGAGAGACCCAGTACTTC. The encoded protein is CATTVGTGYRETQYF.

Only a few counts were recorded for this clonotype. The CDR3 DNA sequence: TGTGCCAGCAGCTTGAGGGAGGGCACTGAAGCTTTCTTT. This gives the protein CASSLREGTEAFF. The chain joins TRBV5-4 to TRBJ1-1; no reliable D call. Germline CDR1 reads SGHNT; CDR2 reads YYREEE (reference sequence). V was trimmed by 1 base and J by 4 bases, leaving 8 bases between them. There are 13 residues in the CDR3. The variable domain in full, completed from reference TRBV5-4 and TRBJ1-1, reads ETGVTQSPTHLIKTRGQQVTLRCSSQSGHNTVSWYQQALGQGPQFIFQYYREEENGRGNFPPRFSGLQFPNYSSELNVNALELDDSALYLCASSLREGTEAFFGQGTRLTVV.

Ten or more counts support this clonotype. The chain couples TRBV27 to TRBJ1-2; D possibly corresponds to TRBD1 (5 bases). The germline gives CDR1 MNHEY, CDR2 SMNVEV (reference sequence). The germline V and J ends were trimmed by 0 bases and 4 bases, with 12 bases remaining between them. The CDR3 consists of 15 residues. CDR3 sequence reads: CASSLSRGPLYGYTF. The DNA for the CDR3 is TGTGCCAGCAGTTTATCACGGGGACCGCTCTATGGCTACACCTTC.

The chain couples TRBV4-2 to TRBJ2-3, with 10 bases aligning to TRBD2. The CDR3 length is 16 residues. Losses at the gene ends were 0 bases for V and 4 bases for J; bases not matched to a gene: 4. Per the germline V gene, CDR1 is LGHNA and CDR2 is YNFKEQ. The chain's CDR3 is CASSQESSGSADTQYF. The CDR3 DNA follows: TGTGCCAGCAGCCAAGAGTCTAGCGGGAGTGCAGATACGCAGTATTTT.

With respect to this clonotype: A read error may be the cause here, since a much bigger clone is one base away. The chain uses TRBV12-3 or TRBV12-4 and TRBJ2-3; the D is unclear. The J call could be wrong; TRBJ1-5 is a better fit for the DNA end. CDR3 size: 15 residues. CDR3 amino acids: CASTVRSGLTDTQHF. CDR3 in DNA: TGTGCCAGCACCGTAAGGAGCGGCCTCACAGATACGCAGCATTTT.

This clonotype was recorded at least ten times. The rearrangement links TRBV12-3 or TRBV12-4 to TRBJ2-3, with a tentative D call TRBD2 (6 bases). The V end lost 2 bases, the J end lost 7 bases, and 10 bases lay between the germline ends. The CDR3 totals 13 residues. DNA for the CDR3: TGTGCCAGCAGTTTATCGGGACTTAATACGCAGTATTTT. Residues: CASSLSGLNTQYF.

The table lists this clonotype with many counts. This chain links TRBV7-9 with TRBJ1-1; 7 bases are a match to TRBD1. The germline V gene encodes CDR1 SEHNR and CDR2 FQNEAQ (reference sequence). J was trimmed by 6 bases and V by 2 bases; bases with no gene match: 9. The CDR3 is 15 amino acids. The CDR3: CASSLMTGSWAEAFF. In nucleotides, the CDR3 is TGTGCCAGCAGCTTAATGACAGGGTCGTGGGCTGAAGCTTTCTTT.

The CDR3 loop reads CASNGENSYEQYF. CDR3 nucleotide sequence: TGTGCCAGCAACGGGGAAAACTCCTACGAGCAGTACTTC. This rearrangement joins TRBV6-1 to TRBJ2-7; tentative D call: TRBD2 (5 bases). The CDR3 covers 13 residues. The germline V gene encodes CDR1 MNHNS and CDR2 SASEGT. V was clipped by 7 bases and J by 0 bases, with 10 bases between them.

This clonotype was recorded at least ten times. This chain joins TRBV29-1 and TRBJ1-2; 11 nucleotides align to TRBD1. Unmatched junction bases numbered 3, after V lost 3 bases and J lost 3 bases. The CDR3 consists of 14 residues. Germline V gene lookup returns CDR1 SQVTM and CDR2 ANQGSEA. CDR3 in DNA: TGCAGCGTTGAGTTGGGACAGGGGGACTATGGCTACACCTTC. This encodes CSVELGQGDYGYTF.

The table lists this clonotype with many counts. V gene TRBV5-5 combines with J gene TRBJ1-6, with D tentatively TRBD1 (5 bases). V shed 0 bases and J shed 7 bases, with 17 bases lying between them. The CDR3 sequence is 17 residues long. Per germline, CDR1 SGHKS and CDR2 YYEKEE (reference sequence). The chain's CDR3 is CASSLEGVQRGNSPLHF. CDR3 DNA sequence: TGTGCCAGCAGCTTGGAAGGGGTACAGCGAGGGAATTCACCCCTCCACTTT.

There are many counts of this clonotype. The chain recombines TRBV29-1 with TRBJ1-5, with a possible D match to TRBD1 (6 bases). This CDR3 comprises 14 residues. The V gene's germline CDR1 is SQVTM and CDR2 ANQGSEA. V was cut by 4 bases and J by 5 bases, with 15 bases left in between. The CDR3, as DNA: TGCAGCGTTGTAGGAGCAGGGGCGGATCAGCCCCAGCATTTT. Encoded protein: CSVVGAGADQPQHF.

This chain uses TRBV20-1 with TRBJ1-5, with TRBD1 matching 8 bases. The CDR3 is made up of 14 amino acids. Trimming cost V 7 bases and J 4 bases; bases outside gene matches: 9. CDR1 is DFQATT and CDR2 is SNEGSKA in the germline V gene (reference sequence). The CDR3 nucleotides are TGCAGTGTTGGGACGGGACAGGAAAATCAGCCCCAGCATTTT. Translating gives CSVGTGQENQPQHF.

This clonotype appeared a single time. The gene calls are TRBV20-1 and TRBJ1-6; D uncertain. The germline V gene encodes CDR1 DFQATT and CDR2 SNEGSKA (reference sequence). This CDR3 contains 16 residues. The ends were cut back, 3 bases at V and 11 bases at J, with 23 bases in the middle. This chain's CDR3 is CSARDGFVEAWPPLHF. DNA for the CDR3: TGCAGTGCTAGGGATGGGTTCGTGGAGGCCTGGCCACCCCTCCACTTT.

This clonotype was observed many times. The rearrangement uses TRBV20-1 and TRBJ2-1, with TRBD2 matching over 8 bases. Germline assignment: CDR1 DFQATT and CDR2 SNEGSKA (reference sequence). With V trimmed by 5 bases and J by 2 bases, 5 bases remained unmatched. The CDR3 totals 14 residues. The CDR3 spells CSAPGTRPYNEQFF. In DNA, the CDR3 is TGCAGTGCTCCCGGGACTAGACCCTACAATGAGCAGTTCTTC.

This clonotype was recorded at least ten times. The genes are TRBV20-1 and TRBJ2-1; TRBD2 aligns across 9 bases. The V segment lost 0 bases and the J segment 8 bases; nucleotides outside the gene matches: 8. The CDR3 is 15 residues long. Germline V gene data show CDR1 as DFQATT and CDR2 as SNEGSKA (reference sequence). The CDR3 loop reads CSARDWAGGPHEQFF. The CDR3 bases are TGCAGTGCTAGAGATTGGGCGGGAGGGCCCCATGAGCAGTTCTTC.

This clonotype was detected ten times or more. The V gene is TRBV12-3 or TRBV12-4, the J gene TRBJ2-1; TRBD2 agrees at 7 bases. The CDR3 is 14 residues long. Trimming took 0 bases from V and 7 from J; bases not matched to a gene: 3. Here the CDR3 reads CASSLAGGWNEQFF. Here the CDR3 DNA reads TGTGCCAGCAGTTTAGCGGGAGGGTGGAATGAGCAGTTCTTC.

The rearrangement joins TRBV6-1 to TRBJ2-7, with 7 bases identical to TRBD1. The CDR3 covers 16 residues. Unmatched junction bases numbered 11, after V lost 4 bases and J lost 2 bases. Looked up from germline, CDR1 is MNHNS and CDR2 is SASEGT. The CDR3 DNA reads as TGTGCCAGCAGTGGGGGGTCCCGGGACAGAACCTACGAGCAGTACTTC. Translating gives CASSGGSRDRTYEQYF.

In its sample, this clonotype was seen many times. The chain combines TRBV6-2 or TRBV6-3 with TRBJ2-3; D remains unclear. V was pared by 5 bases and J by 3 bases, with 18 bases between. CDR1 and CDR2 (germline): MNHEY, SVGEGT. CDR3 length equals 16 residues. The CDR3 DNA follows: TGTGCCAGCAGTAGAGGCTATATGGGTGTAACAGATACGCAGTATTTT. Translating it yields CASSRGYMGVTDTQYF.

This clonotype was recorded at least ten times. The gene calls are TRBV6-1 and TRBJ2-1, with 14 nucleotides matching TRBD2. The V gene end was trimmed by 7 bases and the J gene end by 2 bases; junction bases not matched to a gene: 7. Germline CDR1 reads MNHNS; CDR2 reads SASEGT. CDR3 length: 17 residues. CDR3 residues: CASKPLGLAGAYNEQFF. CDR3 nucleotide sequence: TGTGCCAGCAAACCCCTGGGACTAGCGGGAGCCTACAATGAGCAGTTCTTC.

The table lists this clonotype with many counts. The V and J genes are TRBV11-2 and TRBJ2-7; TRBD2 matches at 8 bases. The length of the CDR3 is 14 residues. The ends lost 4 bases at V and 6 bases at J; junction bases unmatched: 8. CDR1 is SGHAT and CDR2 is FQNNGV in the germline V gene. This CDR3 reads CASSSKRELVEQYF. CDR3 DNA: TGTGCCAGCAGCTCGAAGCGGGAGTTAGTCGAGCAGTACTTC.

This clonotype turned up a few times. The chain links TRBV20-1 to TRBJ1-1; 9 nucleotides line up with TRBD1. V gave up 5 bases and J gave up 0 bases; unmatched junction bases: 4. The CDR3 sequence is 14 residues long. CDR1 is DFQATT, CDR2 SNEGSKA, per germline (reference sequence). The CDR3 spells CSARNRGLNTEAFF. DNA of the CDR3: TGCAGTGCTCGGAACAGGGGGCTGAACACTGAAGCTTTCTTT.

Concerning this clonotype itself: Since a much larger clone is just one base distant, this may be a read error. The chain combines TRBV6-5 with TRBJ2-2; 11 nucleotides align to TRBD2. Looked up from germline, CDR1 is MNHEY and CDR2 is SVGAGI. This CDR3 has 17 amino acids. DNA of the CDR3: TGTGTCAGCAGTTACACCGCCCTAGCGGGAGGCCCCGGGGAGCTGTTTTTT. This encodes CVSSYTALAGGPGELFF.